One sample yielded the 29 T cell receptor beta chains listed below, sequenced in a study of T cell responses to AZD1222 COVID-19 vaccine. TCRdb's copy holds only in-frame clones and misses some; the assay was immunoSEQ multiplex PCR. The data show approximately 110,000 clones, approximately 85% seen once. Here the sequenced sample was peripheral blood, taken 28 days after the second AZD1222 dose. These receptors all stem from an adult who received the AZD1222 COVID-19 vaccine.

The chain employs TRBV7-9 and TRBJ1-1; maybe TRBD1 (5 bases). Trimming pared 1 base from V and 1 base from J, leaving 7 bases between. This CDR3 spans 14 amino acids. CDR1 is SEHNR, CDR2 FQNEAQ, per germline (reference sequence). CDR3 DNA: TGTGCCAGCAGCTTAGGACAGTCGAACACTGAAGCTTTCTTT. Translation gives CASSLGQSNTEAFF.

The V call is TRBV7-9, the J call TRBJ1-1, with a weak D call TRBD1 (5 bases). Germline V gene lookup returns CDR1 SEHNR and CDR2 FQNEAQ (reference sequence). There are 18 residues in the CDR3. Trimming stripped 2 bases from V and 1 base from J, with 20 bases between. CDR3 bases: TGTGCCAGCAGCTTAAGTCCCCAGGGAATCTTGCGGAACACTGAAGCTTTCTTT. Amino acids: CASSLSPQGILRNTEAFF.

This chain joins TRBV6-4 and TRBJ1-1, with TRBD1 matching over 9 bases. V shed 6 bases and J 3 bases; nucleotides not matched to a gene: 2. This CDR3 contains 13 residues. The V gene's germline CDR1 is MRHNA and CDR2 SNTAGT. The CDR3 DNA sequence: TGTGCCAGCAGCCGGACAGGGGACACTGAAGCTTTCTTT. Its protein product is CASSRTGDTEAFF.

The gene calls are TRBV28 and TRBJ1-6; 8 nucleotides align to TRBD1. The trim removed 5 bases at V and 7 bases at J, leaving 7 bases unmatched. CDR1 is MDHEN, CDR2 SYDVKM, per germline. The CDR3 has 15 amino acids. The CDR3 spells CASSRKPGGNSPLHF. DNA for the CDR3: TGTGCCAGCAGTCGCAAACCAGGGGGCAATTCACCCCTCCACTTT.

V is TRBV2 and J is TRBJ1-2; tentative D call: TRBD1 (6 bases). V was cut by 9 bases and J by 4 bases, with 15 bases left in between. The CDR3 loop spans 13 amino acids. Germline values: CDR1 SNHLY, CDR2 FYNNEI. The CDR3 DNA follows: TGTGCCAGAAGCAGTCCAGGGGCCTATGGCTACACCTTC. It encodes CARSSPGAYGYTF.

The chain has TRBV19 and TRBJ1-5, with TRBD1 as a possible D gene (5 bases). Germline lookup yields CDR1 LNHDA and CDR2 SQIVND (reference sequence). The CDR3 length is 14 residues. V was clipped by 5 bases and J by 5 bases, with 13 bases between them. Written as DNA, the CDR3 is TGTGCCAGTAGTGCGGGACTCCTGGATCAGCCCCAGCATTTT. This encodes CASSAGLLDQPQHF.

The chain joins TRBV28 to TRBJ2-7, with D uncertain. Trimming removed 6 bases at V and 4 bases at J, with 13 bases between. Germline lookup yields CDR1 MDHEN and CDR2 SYDVKM. The CDR3 loop spans 13 amino acids. CDR3 loop: CASRPSFVYEQYF. CDR3 DNA sequence: TGTGCCAGCAGACCCTCTTTTGTTTACGAGCAGTACTTC.

This chain connects TRBV6-1 to TRBJ1-2; no clear D. Trimming removed 1 base at V and 8 bases at J, with 8 bases between. CDR1 and CDR2 (germline): MNHNS, SASEGT. There are 12 residues in the CDR3. The CDR3 here is CASSEGHRGYTF. CDR3 in DNA: TGTGCCAGCAGTGAAGGGCACCGGGGCTACACCTTC.

The chain employs TRBV14 and TRBJ2-1; TRBD1 might be the D (5 bases). Trimming took off 7 bases at V and 1 base at J, with 20 bases between the two ends. CDR1 and CDR2 (germline): SGHDN, FVKESK. The CDR3 is 17 amino acids. The CDR3 DNA follows: TGTGCCAGCACCCAGGGCAGAAGGGTCAAGTCCTACAATGAGCAGTTCTTC. It specifies CASTQGRRVKSYNEQFF.

The genes are TRBV9 and TRBJ1-1, with D perhaps matching TRBD1 (5 bases). With 4 bases removed from V and 0 bases from J, the gap between germline ends came to 10 bases. Germline V CDR1 and CDR2: SGDLS, YYNGEE. This CDR3 contains 14 residues. CDR3 region: CASSSGRLNTEAFF. CDR3 sequence (DNA): TGTGCCAGCAGCTCAGGGAGGTTGAACACTGAAGCTTTCTTT. The variable domain in full, completed from reference TRBV9 and TRBJ1-1, reads DSGVTQTPKHLITATGQRVTLRCSPRSGDLSVYWYQQSLDQGLQFLIQYYNGEERAKGNILERFSAQQFPDLHSELNLSSLELGDSALYFCASSSGRLNTEAFFGQGTRLTVV.

The CDR3 coding sequence is TGTGCCAGTAGTATTAGGTTAGGCCCGACGGATACGCAGTATTTT. Encoded protein: CASSIRLGPTDTQYF. The chain recombines TRBV19 with TRBJ2-3; no firm D call. CDR3 length: 15 amino acids. Trimming shortened V by 3 bases and J by 6 bases, and 16 bases separated the two germline ends. Looked up from germline, CDR1 is LNHDA and CDR2 is SQIVND (reference sequence). The full variable domain, in which reference TRBV19 and TRBJ2-3 provide the parts outside the CDR3, is DGGITQSPKYLFRKEGQNVTLSCEQNLNHDAMYWYRQDPGQGLRLIYYSQIVNDFQKGDIAEGYSVSREKKESFPLTVTSAQKNPTAFYLCASSIRLGPTDTQYFGPGTRLTVL.

V gene TRBV6-5 combines with J gene TRBJ1-2, with no clear D. V dropped 2 bases and J dropped 3 bases, with 7 bases sitting between them. Germline-derived CDR1 and CDR2 are MNHEY and SVGAGI. The CDR3 loop spans 13 amino acids. CDR3 in amino acids: CASSYKRDYGYTF. For the CDR3, the DNA is TGTGCCAGCAGTTACAAACGAGACTATGGCTACACCTTC.

This chain uses TRBV18 with TRBJ2-7; tentative D call: TRBD1 (6 bases). The V gene lost 6 bases and the J gene lost 0 bases, with 9 bases spanning the gap. The length of the CDR3 is 13 residues. Germline V CDR1 and CDR2: KGHSH, LQKENI. CDR3 residues: CASSIQGSYEQYF. The CDR3 region has the DNA TGTGCCAGCTCGATACAGGGCTCCTACGAGCAGTACTTC.

This chain joins TRBV27 and TRBJ2-1; no firm D call. CDR3 length: 15 amino acids. Germline loops: CDR1 MNHEY, CDR2 SMNVEV (reference sequence). Trimming cost V 0 bases and J 1 base, with 7 bases left between them. CDR3 amino acids: CASSLSGQSYNEQFF. CDR3 DNA sequence: TGTGCCAGCAGTTTATCCGGGCAATCCTACAATGAGCAGTTCTTC.

V gene TRBV15 combines with J gene TRBJ2-7; D unclear. The CDR3 totals 19 residues. Germline-derived CDR1 and CDR2 are LNHNV and YYDKDF (reference sequence). Trimming removed 2 bases from V and 0 bases from J, with 23 bases in between. The CDR3 sequence is CATSRKRQPLGSHSYEQYF. The CDR3 region has the DNA TGTGCCACCAGCAGAAAGCGTCAGCCTCTAGGCTCCCACTCCTACGAGCAGTACTTC.

The V gene is TRBV4-3, the J gene TRBJ1-1; 7 bases line up with TRBD1. The trim removed 0 bases at V and 5 bases at J, leaving 6 bases unmatched. Germline V gene data show CDR1 as LGHNA and CDR2 as YSLEER. The CDR3 loop spans 15 amino acids. In DNA, the CDR3 is TGCGCCAGCAGCCAAGACTGGCCAGGGGGGACTGAAGCTTTCTTT. Its protein is CASSQDWPGGTEAFF.

This rearrangement joins TRBV5-1 to TRBJ2-7; D tentatively fits TRBD1 or TRBD2 (5 bases each). V was trimmed by 2 bases and J by 2 bases, leaving 11 bases between them. This CDR3 region has 14 residues. CDR1 SGHRS and CDR2 YFSETQ come from the germline V gene. CDR3 coding DNA: TGCGCCAGCAGCTTCGCCAGGGACCCCTACGAGCAGTACTTC. Translated, it gives CASSFARDPYEQYF.

This clone was picked up a small number of times. The chain employs TRBV30 and TRBJ1-5; D is unresolved. The CDR3 has 14 amino acids. Germline assignment: CDR1 GTSNPN and CDR2 SVGIG (reference sequence). Trimming stripped 0 bases from V and 4 bases from J, with 10 bases between. The CDR3 is CAWSVEGWNQPQHF. CDR3 DNA sequence: TGTGCCTGGAGTGTTGAAGGGTGGAATCAGCCCCAGCATTTT.

The chain links TRBV5-5 to TRBJ1-2; a possible D gene is TRBD1 (5 bases). Per the germline V gene, CDR1 is SGHKS and CDR2 is YYEKEE (reference sequence). V was cut by 4 bases and J by 4 bases, with 17 bases left in between. This CDR3 comprises 15 residues. CDR3 sequence (DNA): TGTGCCAGCAGCGCGGCGTGGCAGGGAGTCTATGGCTACACCTTC. This translates into CASSAAWQGVYGYTF.

The chain is built from TRBV19 and TRBJ1-1; D is perhaps TRBD1 (5 bases). V gave up 8 bases and J gave up 7 bases, with 17 bases separating them. The CDR3 sequence is 13 residues long. The germline V gene has CDR1 LNHDA and CDR2 SQIVND (reference sequence). The CDR3 DNA reads TGTGCCAGTGGTTACGCGGGGCAAGGTGAAGCTTTCTTT. It translates to CASGYAGQGEAFF.

With regard to this clone: Relative to the germline gene, one junction end is altered; a read error may explain this. This chain uses TRBV6-2 or TRBV6-3 with TRBJ1-1, with D tentatively TRBD1 (5 bases). The CDR3 loop spans 16 amino acids. The germline V gene has CDR1 MNHEY and CDR2 SVGEGT. The CDR3 loop reads CASSSPGRGTNTEDFF. CDR3 in DNA: TGTGCCAGCAGTTCCCCGGGACGGGGAACGAACACTGAAGATTTCTTT.

The V call is TRBV11-2, the J call TRBJ1-2; TRBD1 is a possible D gene (5 bases). Germline V gene sequence: CDR1 SGHAT, CDR2 FQNNGV. Deletions cut 4 bases from V and 8 bases from J, with 20 bases between. This CDR3 comprises 15 residues. CDR3 sequence reads: CASSSEGPGRGGYTF. CDR3 nucleotides: TGTGCCAGCAGCTCCGAGGGCCCGGGGCGAGGAGGCTACACCTTC.

This chain connects TRBV7-2 to TRBJ1-2, with 9 nucleotides matching TRBD1. V dropped 5 bases and J dropped 4; count of bases not matched to a gene: 8. Germline loops: CDR1 SGHTA, CDR2 FQGNSA. This CDR3 has 15 residues. CDR3 bases: TGTGCCAGCAGCCCTAGGACAGGGGCCAGCTATGGCTACACCTTC. This translates into CASSPRTGASYGYTF. Using reference TRBV7-2 and TRBJ1-2 for the parts outside the CDR3, the full variable domain is GAGVSQSPSNKVTEKGKDVELRCDPISGHTALYWYRQSLGQGLEFLIYFQGNSAPDKSGLPSDRFSAERTGGSVSTLTIQRTQQEDSAVYLCASSPRTGASYGYTFGSGTRLTVV.

The chain uses TRBV28 and TRBJ1-4, with TRBD1 matching over 10 bases. Germline CDR1 reads MDHEN; CDR2 reads SYDVKM. Trimming at V came to 3 bases and at J to 6 bases, leaving 10 bases not matched to a gene. The CDR3 is made up of 17 amino acids. The DNA for the CDR3 is TGTGCCAGCAGTTTTTTGGGACAGGGGTGGCGGCATGAAAAACTGTTTTTT. Translated: CASSFLGQGWRHEKLFF.

This chain links TRBV7-2 with TRBJ1-6; D gene ambiguous. The CDR3 covers 16 residues. CDR1 SGHTA and CDR2 FQGNSA come from the germline V gene. The V end lost 2 bases, the J end lost 9 bases, and 17 bases lay between the germline ends. CDR3 region: CASSLSVGGIGSPLHF. The CDR3 DNA follows: TGTGCCAGCAGCTTATCGGTGGGAGGGATCGGTTCACCCCTCCACTTT.

For this clone: At one end the junction does not follow the germline gene, possibly because of a read error. The chain couples TRBV19 to TRBJ1-5; 8 nucleotides align to TRBD1. CDR1 is LNHDA and CDR2 is SQIVND in the germline V gene (reference sequence). CDR3 length: 12 amino acids. The CDR3 region is CASSIGGQGQTF. CDR3 nucleotides: TGTGCCAGTAGTATTGGAGGACAGGGACAAACTTTT.

V gene TRBV4-1 combines with J gene TRBJ1-5, with D possibly matching TRBD1 (6 bases). CDR1 is MGHRA, CDR2 YSYEKL, per germline. The CDR3 length is 16 residues. V was cut by 4 bases and J by 6 bases, with 19 bases left in between. The CDR3 DNA reads as TGCGCCAGCAGCCTCAGTCCCCCAGGGGAAGGTCAGCCCCAGCATTTT. This encodes CASSLSPPGEGQPQHF.

The chain recombines TRBV12-3 or TRBV12-4 with TRBJ1-1; 7 bases map to TRBD1. V trimming: 7 bases; J trimming: 10 bases; junction bases outside the gene matches: 6. The CDR3 has 11 amino acids. CDR3 protein: CASNSGGRAFF. Written as DNA, the CDR3 is TGTGCCAGCAATTCAGGGGGAAGAGCTTTCTTT.

The chain has TRBV6-8 and TRBJ2-3, with 8 bases matching TRBD2. J gave up 9 bases and V 2 bases, and 10 bases lay outside the gene matches. Germline lookup yields CDR1 MNHGY and CDR2 SAAAGT. There are 15 residues in the CDR3. CDR3: CASSYPLPQRGTQYF. CDR3 sequence (DNA): TGTGCCAGCAGTTACCCCCTCCCCCAGCGGGGGACGCAGTATTTT.